The 15 T cell receptor beta chains presented below share a single source sample, sequenced in a study of blood T cell repertoires in COVID-19 (dated by TCRdb to about 2020). Receptor amplification or capture employed the immunoSEQ multiplex PCR assay. Imported from immuneACCESS, the table was reduced by TCRdb to in-frame sequences with V and J called. These copies leave out some clones; in studies compared against another copy, an unresolved V gene accounts for under half, and the cause of the remainder is not known. The sample table holds about 300,000 clones, of which 90% to 95% were seen once. The ten largest account for about 2.2% of the sample. The source material was peripheral blood. These receptors came from a woman aged 25 to 39 with COVID-19, enrolled during active disease.

The rearrangement joins TRBV5-1 to TRBJ1-1; tentative D call: TRBD1 (5 bases). With 0 bases removed from V and 7 bases from J, the gap between germline ends came to 10 bases. CDR1 is SGHRS and CDR2 is YFSETQ in the germline V gene. The CDR3 runs to 13 residues. The CDR3 DNA follows: TGCGCCAGCAGCTTGGGGAGGGGTAATGAAGCTTTCTTT. Amino acid sequence: CASSLGRGNEAFF.

The rearrangement uses TRBV20-1 and TRBJ1-5; 9 bases line up with TRBD1. The CDR3 contains 16 residues. Germline assignment: CDR1 DFQATT and CDR2 SNEGSKA (reference sequence). V lost 3 bases, J lost 7 bases, and 13 bases stayed unmatched. The CDR3 region has the DNA TGCAGTGCTAGTGTCCCTACAGGGGGCTGGGGACAGCCCCAGCATTTT. Protein product: CSASVPTGGWGQPQHF.

The chain uses TRBV6-5 and TRBJ2-7, with D possibly TRBD2 on 6 matching bases. Trimming shortened V by 2 bases and J by 4 bases, and 12 bases separated the two germline ends. The germline V gene encodes CDR1 MNHEY and CDR2 SVGAGI. The CDR3 is 14 residues long. The CDR3: CASSYIGSLYEQYF. The CDR3 nucleotides are TGTGCCAGCAGTTACATCGGGAGTCTTTACGAGCAGTACTTC.

This clone has just one count. This chain joins TRBV30 and TRBJ1-5, with D perhaps TRBD1 (5 bases). Trimming cost V 4 bases and J 3 bases, with 10 bases left between them. The germline gives CDR1 GTSNPN, CDR2 SVGIG (reference sequence). The CDR3 spans 13 residues. The CDR3 loop reads CAWTRDLNQPQHF. CDR3 DNA: TGTGCCTGGACCAGGGATCTCAATCAGCCCCAGCATTTT. The entire variable domain, with the rest obtained from reference TRBV30 and TRBJ1-5, is as follows: SQTIHQWPATLVQPVGSPLSLECTVEGTSNPNLYWYRQAAGRGLQLLFYSVGIGQISSEVPQNLSASRPQDRQFILSSKKLLLSDSGFYLCAWTRDLNQPQHFGDGTRLSIL.

The chain combines TRBV4-2 with TRBJ1-6; a weak D match, TRBD1 (6 bases). CDR1 LGHNA and CDR2 YNFKEQ come from the germline V gene. The CDR3 has 16 amino acids. The V end lost 6 bases, the J end lost 5 bases, and 17 bases lay between the germline ends. This CDR3 reads CASRPDRTRNNSPLHF. In DNA form, the CDR3 reads TGTGCCAGCAGACCTGACAGGACAAGGAATAATTCACCCCTCCACTTT.

The J gene is TRBJ2-3, the V gene TRBV30; 7 nucleotides match TRBD1. This CDR3 region has 16 residues. The germline gives CDR1 GTSNPN, CDR2 SVGIG (reference sequence). J lost 0 bases, V lost 2 bases, and 8 bases had no gene match. The CDR3: CAWSPPGGYSTDTQYF. The CDR3 DNA reads TGTGCCTGGAGTCCTCCAGGGGGTTACAGCACAGATACGCAGTATTTT.

The CDR3 DNA is TGTGCCAGCAGTCTAGGCTCCGGGACTAGCGGGAACAATGAGCAGTTCTTC. Amino acids: CASSLGSGTSGNNEQFF. J is TRBJ2-1 and V is TRBV7-2; the match to TRBD2 covers 13 bases. Germline V gives CDR1 SGHTA, CDR2 FQGNSA. With V trimmed by 6 bases and J by 5 bases, 10 bases remained unmatched. CDR3 length: 17 residues.

The gene calls are TRBV15 and TRBJ1-2; D gene unclear. V gave up 3 bases and J gave up 8 bases, with 16 bases separating them. Germline loops: CDR1 LNHNV, CDR2 YYDKDF (reference sequence). The CDR3 has 14 amino acids. The CDR3: CATSSSHRAGGYTF. CDR3 bases: TGTGCCACCAGCAGCTCACACCGGGCGGGCGGCTACACCTTC.

The chain links TRBV10-1 to TRBJ1-1; D might be TRBD1 (5 bases). CDR1 is WNHNN and CDR2 is SYGVQD in the germline V gene (reference sequence). V lost 2 bases to trimming and J lost 4 bases, with 11 bases between them. The CDR3 length is 14 residues. CDR3 residues: CASSENRLITEAFF. Here the CDR3 DNA reads TGCGCCAGCAGTGAGAACAGGCTGATCACTGAAGCTTTCTTT.

The rearrangement joins TRBV28 to TRBJ1-4, with D possibly being TRBD1 (6 bases). This CDR3 contains 15 residues. Trimming left V 6 bases short and J 4 bases short, with 15 bases between. Germline lookup yields CDR1 MDHEN and CDR2 SYDVKM. The CDR3 is CASSTHGGLNEKLFF. The CDR3, as DNA: TGTGCCAGCAGCACTCATGGGGGCCTTAATGAAAAACTGTTTTTT.

The chain recombines TRBV7-9 with TRBJ2-7; 7 bases are shared with TRBD1. Germline lookup yields CDR1 SEHNR and CDR2 FQNEAQ (reference sequence). The V segment lost 5 bases and the J segment 2 bases; nucleotides outside the gene matches: 12. This CDR3 spans 16 amino acids. The CDR3 sequence is CASSPGTATITYEQYF. CDR3 nucleotides: TGTGCCAGCAGCCCGGGGACAGCCACTATAACCTACGAGCAGTACTTC.

Regarding this clone: Distinct nucleotide sequences in the sample also encode this CDR3. The chain couples TRBV3-1 (or the pseudogene TRBV3-2) to TRBJ1-3, with TRBD1 as a possible D gene (5 bases). Per germline, CDR1 LGHDT and CDR2 YNNKEL (reference sequence). The CDR3 sequence is 14 residues long. V shed 6 bases and J shed 0 bases, with 9 bases lying between them. This CDR3 reads CASRDSLSGNTIYF. CDR3 nucleotide sequence: TGTGCCAGCAGAGACAGTCTCTCTGGAAACACCATATATTTT.

The CDR3 is CASSLDGSDTEAFF. The CDR3 region has the DNA TGCGCCAGCAGCTTGGATGGGAGTGACACTGAAGCTTTCTTT. The rearrangement links TRBV5-1 to TRBJ1-1, with D hard to call. The CDR3 runs 14 residues. Germline-derived CDR1 and CDR2 are SGHRS and YFSETQ. The V gene lost 0 bases and the J gene lost 3 bases, with 9 bases spanning the gap.

The chain combines TRBV29-1 with TRBJ2-7, with D possibly TRBD2 on 5 matching bases. The germline CDR1 and CDR2 sequences are SQVTM and ANQGSEA. This CDR3 is built from 12 residues. V was shortened by 7 bases and J by 0 bases, with 10 bases between the two germline ends. The CDR3 DNA sequence: TGCAGCGCCTGGGAGAGCTCCTACGAGCAGTACTTC. The encoded protein is CSAWESSYEQYF.

This chain links TRBV7-9 with TRBJ2-3, with 9 bases identical to TRBD1. Germline CDR1 SEHNR, CDR2 FQNEAQ (reference sequence). The CDR3 covers 16 residues. The trim removed 5 bases at V and 3 bases at J, leaving 9 bases unmatched. The CDR3 sequence: CASSTGQGLRTDTQYF. The CDR3 region has the DNA TGTGCCAGCAGCACCGGACAGGGGTTAAGGACAGATACGCAGTATTTT.